The clone carrying this TCR beta chain has at least ten counts. TCRdb's table, derived via immunoSEQ multiplex PCR, lists solely in-frame clones and lacks some. The repertoire yields roughly 32,000 clones, none seen only once; the top ten contain roughly a tenth. This sample was taken from a study of T cell clonality in common variable immunodeficiency. Both groups were predominantly of Caucasian heritage. Heparinized whole blood, roughly 4.5 to 8 ml, came from each donor. The sequence derives from a person aged 18-70 years in good health. Sample: peripheral blood mononuclear cells.

The CDR3 loop is CASSLEAGNRKGDTQYF. The sequenced CDR3 bases are TGCGCCAGCAGCTTGGAGGCCGGCAACCGCAAGGGAGATACG. The chain combines TRBV5-1 with TRBJ2-3; no firm D call. The read ends 3 residues shy of where the CDR3 ends; the end is completed using the germline J gene. V lost 0 bases and J lost 5, with 19 bases in between. In germline, CDR1 is SGHRS, CDR2 YFSETQ. The length of the CDR3 is 17 residues.